This T cell receptor beta chain was recorded in a study of T-cell memory formation after mild COVID-19 (dated by TCRdb to 2020 to 2023). About the full investigation: TCR sequence clusters from the two donors were largely donor specific. T-cell clones expanding and contracting after mild COVID-19 in two donors were tracked by longitudinal TCRalpha and TCRbeta repertoire sequencing. Two young, previously healthy adult volunteers, one female and one male, were included in the cohort.

PBMCs were isolated by Ficoll-Paque density gradient centrifugation. Study-level results and caveats: Contracting CD4+ clones were found mainly in CM and EM memory subsets, while CD8+ clones were enriched in EMRA. Some responding clones were detected in pre-infection memory, which suggested that pre-existing cross-reactive memory T cells had joined the SARS-CoV-2 response. The study included only a couple of mild cases, and larger cohorts that include severe cases with pre-infection samples were judged to be necessary. Clones that contracted from day 15 to 85 showed balanced CD4/CD8 phenotypes, whereas a second wave of clones that expanded from day 15 to 37 leaned towards CD4+. Whether the second-wave clones peaking on day 37 were SARS-CoV-2 specific was not confirmed.

The listed sequencing device is Illumina NovaSeq 6000. TCRalpha and TCRbeta cDNA libraries were built by 5'RACE with constant-segment primers, adding sample barcodes and unique molecular identifiers. RNA was extracted from every sample with Trizol reagent. Amplification of the libraries took two PCR steps, and the second step added a second sample barcode plus Illumina TruSeq adapters. The libraries were sequenced on an Illumina NovaSeq using 2 x 150 bp paired-end reads. In the source study's methods: With migec v1.2.7, reads were demultiplexed and then collapsed into UMI-guided consensus sequences. Using mixcr v2.1.11, UMI consensuses were aligned to TRA and TRB V and J templates and then assembled into clonotypes. A clonotype was counted as expanded or contracted only when both edgeR and NoisET called the clonotype significant, with the noise models trained on biological replicates. edgeR calls used a false discovery rate-adjusted p below 0.01 and a log2 fold-change threshold of 1. As an exploratory analysis of dynamics, PCA with hierarchical clustering was applied to max-normalized trajectories of the 1000 most abundant clonotypes. Separately sequenced CD4+ and CD8+ repertoires were used to assign a CD4 or CD8 phenotype to each responding clone. TCRdb took the public reads, trimmed them with fastp at Q25, ran MiXCR for clone calling and kept in-frame beta chains. Entries are consolidated by CDR3 protein sequence, retaining the most common genes and DNA. The V and J calls follow TCRdb's processing rather than the paper's. For this sample the table gives roughly 180,000 distinct CDR3 sequences, of which 11% were detected only once. Of the sample, roughly 3.8% is held by the ten largest clones.

The CDR3 starts with the cysteine, ends with the valine, and has 14 residues. The CDR3 DNA has 42 bases and is translated from base 1. CDR1 and CDR2 were assigned from the germline V gene as MNHEY and SVGAGI. From V the trimming removes 6 bases and from J it removes 1 base, while the gene matches leave 4 bases of the junction unaccounted for. In the case of this clonotype: The antigen it recognizes is unknown. No base qualities exist here, and no much larger clone lies one base off it.

This chain is built from TRBV6-5 and TRBJ2-7; 9 central bases correspond to TRBD1. Sequenced: PBMCs or a T cell subset sorted from them (not recorded which). The receptor comes from a man aged 18 to 30 who had mild COVID-19 (a few samples of this study predate the infection). The sample titles of this study are shuffled in the database, so cell type and time point are left out; the donor was told from shared clones. The CDR3: CASRAGTGSYEQYV. Read as DNA, the sequence is TGTGCCAGCAGAGCCGGGACAGGGTCCTACGAGCAGTACGTC.